This T cell receptor beta chain was profiled in a study of shared clonotypes between healthy human individuals. Turning to the study itself: Three plates each covered CD4 naive and memory; CD8 naive two, CD8 memory one. Findings and caveats of the study: A small donor pool kept down the genetic and exposure-history diversity that was represented.

As for this clone: Its target is unknown.

V shed 0 bases, J shed 3 bases, and the junction held 6 bases outside the gene matches. The CDR3 has 17 residues. CDR1 SGHKS and CDR2 YYEKEE come from the germline V gene (reference sequence). TCRdb keeps only in-frame clones here, not all; method: immunoSEQ multiplex PCR. Found here are 1.5 million to 1.9 million clones, around 98% of them singletons; the top ten hold approximately 0.45%. This sequence joins TRBV5-5 and TRBJ2-6; 7 positions agree with TRBD1. This TCR came from a man under 40 in good health. Material: naive CD4+ T cells sorted from blood. As to subset: CD45RA+ positively selected. CDR3: CASSLEPGGIGANVLTF. The CDR3 bases are TGTGCCAGCAGCTTGGAGCCAGGGGGTATTGGGGCCAACGTCCTGACTTTC.